This T cell receptor (beta chain) was captured in a study of CD8 T cells in ankylosing spondylitis. Regarding the study as a whole: A TCR beta motif made of roughly eight highly homologous variants seemed typical of ankylosing spondylitis blood.

5'-RACE, quantitative and with molecular barcodes, yielded the TCR beta libraries. A single record per CDR3 protein comes from TCRdb applying MiXCR to the 5' RACE reads. This table holds roughly 200,000 distinct CDR3 sequences, roughly 13% found once. Regarding this clonotype: The target antigen is unknown.

Sample: blood, either unsorted or a sorted T cell fraction (not recorded which). The receptor was isolated from a male donor with ankylosing spondylitis or in good health (not recorded which).

CDR3 in amino acids: CASSGPGTGTFYEQYF. The CDR3 bases are TGCGCCAGCAGTGGTCCCGGGACAGGGACCTTCTACGAGCAGTACTTC. J is TRBJ2-7 and V is TRBV10-1, with TRBD1 matching over 9 bases. This CDR3 has 16 residues. The V and J ends lost 4 bases and 3 bases, in that order; junction bases with no gene match: 10. CDR1 and CDR2 from the germline V gene are WNHNN and SYGVQD (reference sequence).